The 6 T cell receptor beta chains below all came from one sample that was sequenced in a study of PD-1 blockade in mismatch repair-deficient tumors. Time point meaning: 10-day in vitro stimulation with candidate neoantigen peptide 6. Clones were read by immunoSEQ multiplex PCR, and TCRdb kept only the in-frame ones, dropping some. This sample has 14,000 or so clones, with roughly nine tenths found just once. Their antigens are not known. The sample was cells cultured in vitro, taken from a patient treated with pembrolizumab. Every receptor here comes from an adult with mismatch repair-deficient cancer.

This chain uses TRBV5-4 with TRBJ2-4; TRBD1 or TRBD2 may be the D gene (5 bases each). The CDR3 totals 15 residues. Germline loops: CDR1 SGHNT, CDR2 YYREEE (reference sequence). The germline V and J ends were trimmed by 4 bases and 0 bases, with 11 bases remaining between them. CDR3 bases: TGTGCCAGCAGCGACTACAGGTTAGCCAAAAACATTCAGTACTTC. Translating it yields CASSDYRLAKNIQYF.

This rearrangement joins TRBV19 to TRBJ2-5, with TRBD2 identical over 7 bases. Losses at the gene ends were 6 bases for V and 4 bases for J; bases not matched to a gene: 11. Per germline, CDR1 LNHDA and CDR2 SQIVND (reference sequence). This CDR3 contains 15 residues. The CDR3 region has the DNA TGTGCCAGTAGGGGTGGGAGGGCCGGTTCAGAGACCCAGTACTTC. The encoded protein is CASRGGRAGSETQYF.

This rearrangement joins TRBV19 to TRBJ2-1; D might be TRBD1 or TRBD2, each matching 5 bases. The V gene lost 3 bases and the J gene lost 9 bases, with 18 bases spanning the gap. Germline V CDR1 and CDR2: LNHDA, SQIVND (reference sequence). The CDR3 sequence is 15 residues long. This CDR3 reads CASSIPGQAWREQFF. CDR3 DNA sequence: TGTGCCAGTAGTATTCCGGGGCAGGCTTGGCGTGAGCAGTTCTTC.

This chain uses TRBV30 with TRBJ1-3; D not resolved. This CDR3 spans 13 amino acids. V gave up 0 bases and J gave up 4 bases, with 7 bases separating them. Germline CDR1 GTSNPN, CDR2 SVGIG (reference sequence). CDR3 in DNA: TGTGCCTGGAGTGTATTATCCGGAAACACCATATATTTT. This codes for CAWSVLSGNTIYF.

This clone was recorded only once. The chain has TRBV7-3 and TRBJ2-3, with D perhaps TRBD2 (7 bases). This CDR3 has 16 amino acids. V lost 2 bases to trimming and J lost 1 base, with 13 bases between them. CDR1 and CDR2 from the germline V gene are SGHTA and FQGTGA. CDR3 loop: CASSLAGEGGTDTQYF. CDR3 in DNA: TGTGCCAGCAGCTTAGCGGGAGAGGGGGGCACAGATACGCAGTATTTT. Drawing the rest from reference TRBV7-3 and TRBJ2-3, the complete variable domain is GAGVSQTPSNKVTEKGKYVELRCDPISGHTALYWYRQSLGQGPEFLIYFQGTGAADDSGLPNDRFFAVRPEGSVSTLKIQRTERGDSAVYLCASSLAGEGGTDTQYFGPGTRLTVL.

The gene calls are TRBV11-3 and TRBJ2-5, with 11 bases identical to TRBD2. The CDR3 sequence is 15 residues long. Germline values: CDR1 SGHNT, CDR2 YENEEA. Trimming cost V 0 bases and J 4 bases; bases outside gene matches: 1. The CDR3 DNA reads as TGTGCCAGCAGCTTAGAAGGACTAGCGGGAGAGACCCAGTACTTC. As protein: CASSLEGLAGETQYF.